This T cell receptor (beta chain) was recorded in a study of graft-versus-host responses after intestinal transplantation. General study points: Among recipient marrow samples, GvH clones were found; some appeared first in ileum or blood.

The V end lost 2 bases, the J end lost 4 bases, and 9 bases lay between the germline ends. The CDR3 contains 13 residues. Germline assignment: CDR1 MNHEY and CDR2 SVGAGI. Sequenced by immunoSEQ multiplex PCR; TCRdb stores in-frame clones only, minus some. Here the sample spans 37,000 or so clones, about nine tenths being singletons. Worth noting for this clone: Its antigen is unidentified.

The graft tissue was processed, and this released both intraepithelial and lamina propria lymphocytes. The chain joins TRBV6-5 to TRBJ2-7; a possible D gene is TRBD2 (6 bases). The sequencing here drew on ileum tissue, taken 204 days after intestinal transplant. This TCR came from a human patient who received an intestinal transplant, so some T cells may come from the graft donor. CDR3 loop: CASSYQRVYEQYF. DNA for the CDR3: TGTGCCAGCAGTTACCAGCGGGTTTACGAGCAGTACTTC.